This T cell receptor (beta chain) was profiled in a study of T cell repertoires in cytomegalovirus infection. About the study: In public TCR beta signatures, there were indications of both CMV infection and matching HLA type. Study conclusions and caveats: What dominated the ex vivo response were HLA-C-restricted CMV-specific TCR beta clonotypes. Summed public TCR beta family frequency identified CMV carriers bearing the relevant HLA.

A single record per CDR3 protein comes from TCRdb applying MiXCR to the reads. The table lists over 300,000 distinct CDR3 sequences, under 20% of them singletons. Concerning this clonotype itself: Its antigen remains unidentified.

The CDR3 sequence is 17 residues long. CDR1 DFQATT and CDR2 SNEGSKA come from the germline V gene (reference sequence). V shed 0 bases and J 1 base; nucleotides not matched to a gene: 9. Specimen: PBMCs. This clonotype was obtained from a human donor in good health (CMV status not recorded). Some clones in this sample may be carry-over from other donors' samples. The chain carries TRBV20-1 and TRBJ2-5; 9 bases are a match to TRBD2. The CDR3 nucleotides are TGCAGTGCTAGAGATTGGGGGAAGACTAGCGGCCAAGAGACCCAGTACTTC. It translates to CSARDWGKTSGQETQYF.